These 25 T cell receptor beta chains were sequenced from one sample in a study of blood T cell repertoires in COVID-19. Using immunoSEQ multiplex PCR, the repertoire was profiled, and TCRdb retains in-frame clones only, with some absent. Of under 200,000 clones in the sample, 70% to 90% were seen once. The sample consisted of peripheral blood. These receptors all come from a man between 60 and 70 years old with active or convalescent COVID-19.

The chain is built from TRBV3-1 (or the pseudogene TRBV3-2) and TRBJ2-2, with D maybe TRBD2 (6 bases). V lost 4 bases, J lost 4 bases, and 10 bases lay in between. The CDR3 runs to 14 residues. Germline assignment: CDR1 LGHDT and CDR2 YNNKEL (reference sequence). The CDR3 region has the DNA TGTGCCAGCAGCCTATACGGGAGCACCGGGGAGCTGTTTTTT. As protein: CASSLYGSTGELFF.

This chain connects TRBV19 to TRBJ2-5, with D perhaps TRBD1 (5 bases). Trimming left V 5 bases short and J 1 base short, with 11 bases between. There are 14 residues in the CDR3. The germline V gene encodes CDR1 LNHDA and CDR2 SQIVND (reference sequence). The CDR3 region is CASSDRNTQETQYF. The CDR3 DNA reads TGTGCCAGTAGTGACAGAAACACCCAAGAGACCCAGTACTTC.

This clone was picked up a small number of times. This chain links TRBV7-8 with TRBJ1-3; 9 nucleotides match TRBD1. Germline lookup yields CDR1 SGHVS and CDR2 FQNEAQ. The CDR3 extends over 18 amino acids. J lost 0 bases, V lost 5 bases, and 11 bases had no gene match. This CDR3 reads CASSRSGTGSSSGNTIYF. The DNA of the CDR3 is TGTGCCAGCAGCCGATCGGGGACAGGGTCCTCCTCTGGAAACACCATATATTTT.

V is TRBV6-5 and J is TRBJ1-2; 7 bases are shared with TRBD1. V shed 10 bases and J 6 bases; nucleotides not matched to a gene: 8. The CDR3 is made up of 12 amino acids. Germline CDR1 and CDR2: MNHEY and SVGAGI. CDR3 nucleotide sequence: TGTGCCACTGTGACAGGGACAAATGGCTACACCTTC. Residues: CATVTGTNGYTF.

The genes are TRBV25-1 and TRBJ1-5, with 9 bases lining up with TRBD1. The CDR3 is made up of 13 amino acids. Trimming at V came to 8 bases and at J to 10 bases, leaving 9 bases not matched to a gene. The germline CDR1 and CDR2 sequences are MGHDK and SYGVNS. The CDR3 bases are TGTGCCAGCTACAGGGGGCGGTGGGAACCCCAGCATTTT. It codes for CASYRGRWEPQHF.

A word on this clone: Because the CDR3's place on the DNA is in doubt, the DNA is left out and the CDR3 is given as listed by TCRdb. The rearrangement links TRBV21-1 to TRBJ2-1; the D call TRBD2 from the table was never checked on the DNA. TRBV21-1 is a pseudogene. Both ends counted, the CDR3 spans 15 residues. The CDR3: CASSKVGGGANEQFF.

CDR3 nucleotide sequence: TGTGCCAGCAGCTTAAGCGACGTAAGGAGGGCCGATTATAGCAATCAGCCCCAGCATTTT. This sequence encodes CASSLSDVRRADYSNQPQHF. The chain links TRBV7-3 to TRBJ1-5; D uncertain. CDR3 length: 20 amino acids. CDR1 and CDR2 (germline): SGHTA, FQGTGA. Between the trimmed V and J ends, which lost 1 base and 0 bases, there was a span of 22 bases.

This sequence joins TRBV10-3 and TRBJ1-3; TRBD1 might be the D (6 bases). CDR1 is ENHRY and CDR2 is SYGVKD in the germline V gene. V lost 7 bases and J lost 6, with 19 bases in between. This CDR3 has 15 amino acids. As DNA, the CDR3 is TGTGCCATCAAGAGCCAGGGGCTAGGTGAAAACACCATATATTTT. Translated, it gives CAIKSQGLGENTIYF.

The CDR3 bases are TGTGCCATCAGTGAGGGACTAGAAGCGACAGATACGCAGTATTTT. Amino acids: CAISEGLEATDTQYF. This rearrangement joins TRBV10-3 to TRBJ2-3, with 7 bases that match TRBD2. This CDR3 region has 15 residues. Germline V gives CDR1 ENHRY, CDR2 SYGVKD. V shed 2 bases, J shed 3 bases, and the junction held 5 bases outside the gene matches.

The genes are TRBV7-9 and TRBJ2-7; 10 bases map to TRBD1. The CDR3 runs to 16 residues. Looked up from germline, CDR1 is SEHNR and CDR2 is FQNEAQ (reference sequence). The V and J ends lost 5 bases and 2 bases, in that order; junction bases with no gene match: 9. Here the CDR3 DNA reads TGTGCCAGCAGCCCGATCCCGGGACAGGGGACCTACGAGCAGTACTTC. It codes for CASSPIPGQGTYEQYF. Full variable domain (missing parts from reference TRBV7-9 and TRBJ2-7): DTGVSQNPRHKITKRGQNVTFRCDPISEHNRLYWYRQTLGQGPEFLTYFQNEAQLEKSRLLSDRFSAERPKGSFSTLEIQRTEQGDSAMYLCASSPIPGQGTYEQYFGPGTRLTVT.

The chain recombines TRBV5-4 with TRBJ2-3; TRBD2 matches 9 bases. The V gene end was trimmed by 1 base and the J gene end by 6 bases; junction bases not matched to a gene: 6. This CDR3 is 15 amino acids long. Germline V CDR1 and CDR2: SGHNT, YYREEE (reference sequence). The CDR3 coding sequence is TGTGCCAGCAGCTTGTTTAGCGGGGGTGGGGATACGCAGTATTTT. The encoded protein is CASSLFSGGGDTQYF. Based on the CDR3 plus reference TRBV5-4 and TRBJ2-3, the full variable domain is ETGVTQSPTHLIKTRGQQVTLRCSSQSGHNTVSWYQQALGQGPQFIFQYYREEENGRGNFPPRFSGLQFPNYSSELNVNALELDDSALYLCASSLFSGGGDTQYFGPGTRLTVL.

This chain joins TRBV3-1 (or the pseudogene TRBV3-2) and TRBJ1-2; D is ambiguous. The CDR3 is 14 amino acids. CDR1 LGHDT and CDR2 YNNKEL come from the germline V gene (reference sequence). Trimming took 0 bases from V and 2 from J, leaving 7 bases between them. DNA for the CDR3: TGTGCCAGCAGCCAAGAAATACAGAACTATGGCTACACCTTC. Its protein is CASSQEIQNYGYTF.

The genes are TRBV4-2 and TRBJ1-2, with 7 bases fitting TRBD1. Unmatched junction bases numbered 7, after V lost 4 bases and J lost 8 bases. CDR1 LGHNA and CDR2 YNFKEQ come from the germline V gene. The CDR3 sequence is 13 residues long. CDR3 bases: TGTGCCAGCAGCCCAGAGGGACAGCGAGGCTACACCTTC. Amino acids: CASSPEGQRGYTF.

The V gene is TRBV5-4, the J gene TRBJ2-3, with TRBD1 matching over 9 bases. This CDR3 region has 16 residues. V shed 3 bases and J 6 bases; nucleotides not matched to a gene: 11. Germline CDR1 reads SGHNT; CDR2 reads YYREEE (reference sequence). The CDR3 coding sequence is TGTGCCAGCAGCTCGAAGCGGACAGGGGCTTTGGATACGCAGTATTTT. Translated, it gives CASSSKRTGALDTQYF.

This clone occurred a few times. The junction departs from the called germline gene at one end, perhaps through a read error. CDR3 amino acids: CASSLGTVNTPLHF. CDR3 in DNA: TGTGCCAGCAGCTTAGGGACAGTTAATACACCCCTCCACTTT. V usage is TRBV11-2 and J usage is TRBJ1-6, with a tentative D call TRBD1 (6 bases). This CDR3 contains 14 residues. In germline, CDR1 is SGHAT, CDR2 FQNNGV.

The chain has TRBV27 and TRBJ2-2, with D possibly being TRBD1 (6 bases). The CDR3 has 14 residues. Germline V lookup: CDR1 MNHEY, CDR2 SMNVEV (reference sequence). V lost 6 bases to trimming and J lost 3 bases, with 11 bases between them. The CDR3 DNA reads TGTGCCAGCAGCCCCAGGACAGACACCGGGGAGCTGTTTTTT. Translation: CASSPRTDTGELFF.

This chain links TRBV2 with TRBJ2-3; TRBD2 agrees at 9 bases. Germline CDR1 is SNHLY and CDR2 is FYNNEI. This CDR3 contains 16 residues. V trimming: 5 bases; J trimming: 3 bases; junction bases outside the gene matches: 9. DNA of the CDR3: TGTGCCAGCAGTAGCCGGCGGGGGGGCCGTACAGATACGCAGTATTTT. Translating gives CASSSRRGGRTDTQYF.

The V call is TRBV15, the J call TRBJ1-2; D call uncertain. V was clipped by 8 bases and J by 0 bases, with 10 bases between them. The CDR3 totals 13 residues. Germline CDR1 and CDR2: LNHNV and YYDKDF (reference sequence). CDR3 DNA: TGTGCCACCTATAACAGTTCTAACTATGGCTACACCTTC. Its protein is CATYNSSNYGYTF. Full variable domain (rest looked up from reference TRBV15 and TRBJ1-2): DAMVIQNPRYQVTQFGKPVTLSCSQTLNHNVMYWYQQKSSQAPKLLFHYYDKDFNNEADTPDNFQSRRPNTSFCFLDIRSPGLGDTAMYLCATYNSSNYGYTFGSGTRLTVV.

V gene TRBV11-2 combines with J gene TRBJ2-6, with D unresolved. The CDR3 contains 13 residues. Trimming removed 2 bases from V and 10 bases from J, with 9 bases in between. Germline V lookup: CDR1 SGHAT, CDR2 FQNNGV. The CDR3, as DNA: TGTGCCAGCAGCTTAACACAGCAGAACGTCCTGACTTTC. It codes for CASSLTQQNVLTF.

The rearrangement uses TRBV20-1 and TRBJ2-7; no definite D call. The CDR3 is made up of 11 amino acids. Trimming stripped 3 bases from V and 2 bases from J, with 5 bases between. From germline, CDR1 is DFQATT and CDR2 SNEGSKA (reference sequence). CDR3 sequence: CSASNTYEQYF. CDR3 in DNA: TGCAGTGCTAGTAACACCTACGAGCAGTACTTC.

The V gene is TRBV3-1 (or the pseudogene TRBV3-2), the J gene TRBJ1-2, with 9 bases fitting TRBD1. CDR3 length equals 15 residues. Germline V gene lookup returns CDR1 LGHDT and CDR2 YNNKEL (reference sequence). V dropped 4 bases and J dropped 2; count of bases not matched to a gene: 5. CDR3 DNA: TGTGCCAGCAGCCCCACTGGACAGGGGAACTATGGCTACACCTTC. Residues: CASSPTGQGNYGYTF.

The chain links TRBV5-4 to TRBJ1-2; TRBD1 aligns across 9 bases. The ends lost 4 bases at V and 6 bases at J; junction bases unmatched: 13. Germline lookup yields CDR1 SGHNT and CDR2 YYREEE (reference sequence). This CDR3 is built from 16 residues. In DNA form, the CDR3 reads TGTGCCAGCAGCCAGGAGGGACAGGGAGTCTTAGATGGCTACACCTTC. Residues: CASSQEGQGVLDGYTF.

V and J are TRBV5-4 and TRBJ1-1; 7 positions agree with TRBD1. The CDR3 runs 14 residues. Per the germline V gene, CDR1 is SGHNT and CDR2 is YYREEE (reference sequence). J was trimmed by 5 bases and V by 3 bases; bases with no gene match: 7. Written as DNA, the CDR3 is TGTGCCAGCAGCTCGACAGGGTCGGGGACTGAAGCTTTCTTT. This sequence encodes CASSSTGSGTEAFF.

The count of this clone is one. This chain connects TRBV6-5 to TRBJ1-5; no definite D call. Germline V gives CDR1 MNHEY, CDR2 SVGAGI. Trimming stripped 7 bases from V and 7 bases from J, with 11 bases between. The CDR3 spans 12 residues. The DNA of the CDR3 is TGTGCCAGCACCCCGGGAGACCAGCCCCAGCATTTT. It codes for CASTPGDQPQHF.

This sequence joins TRBV9 and TRBJ2-5; perhaps TRBD1 as D (5 bases). CDR1 and CDR2 (germline): SGDLS, YYNGEE. Deletions cut 4 bases from V and 6 bases from J, with 13 bases between. CDR3 size: 13 residues. CDR3 DNA sequence: TGTGCCAGCAGCCCAGCAGGGTGGAAGACCCAGTACTTC. Amino acid sequence: CASSPAGWKTQYF.